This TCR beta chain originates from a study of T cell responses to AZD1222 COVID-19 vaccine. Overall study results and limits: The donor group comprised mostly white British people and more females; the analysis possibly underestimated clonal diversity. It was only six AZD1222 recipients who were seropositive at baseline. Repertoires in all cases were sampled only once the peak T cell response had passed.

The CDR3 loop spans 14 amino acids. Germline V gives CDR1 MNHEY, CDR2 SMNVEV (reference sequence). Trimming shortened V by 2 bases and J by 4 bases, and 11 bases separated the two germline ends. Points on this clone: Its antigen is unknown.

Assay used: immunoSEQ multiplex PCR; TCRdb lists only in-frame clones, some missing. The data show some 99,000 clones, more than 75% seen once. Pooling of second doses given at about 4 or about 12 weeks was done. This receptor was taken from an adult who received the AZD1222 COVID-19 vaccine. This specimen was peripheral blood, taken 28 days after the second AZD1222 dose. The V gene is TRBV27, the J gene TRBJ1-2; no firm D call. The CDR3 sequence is CASSLRNPSYGYTF. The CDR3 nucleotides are TGTGCCAGCAGTTTAAGGAATCCTTCCTATGGCTACACCTTC.